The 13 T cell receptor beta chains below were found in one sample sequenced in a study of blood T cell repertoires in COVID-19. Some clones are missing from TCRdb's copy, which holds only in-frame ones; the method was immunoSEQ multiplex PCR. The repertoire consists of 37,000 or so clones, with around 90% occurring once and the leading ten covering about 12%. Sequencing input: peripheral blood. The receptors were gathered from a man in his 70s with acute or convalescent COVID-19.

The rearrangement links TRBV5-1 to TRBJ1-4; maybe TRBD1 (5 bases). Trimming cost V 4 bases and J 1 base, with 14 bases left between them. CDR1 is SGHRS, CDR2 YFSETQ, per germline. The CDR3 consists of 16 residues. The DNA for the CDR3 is TGCGCCAGCAGCATAACAGGCTTCGGAACTAATGAAAAACTGTTTTTT. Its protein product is CASSITGFGTNEKLFF.

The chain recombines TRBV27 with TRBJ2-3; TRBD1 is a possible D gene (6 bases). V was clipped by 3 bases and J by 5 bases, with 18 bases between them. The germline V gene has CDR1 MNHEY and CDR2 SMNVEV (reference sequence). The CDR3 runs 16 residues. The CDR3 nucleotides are TGTGCCAGCAGTTTGGCGTCTTTTGGGGGCGGAGATACGCAGTATTTT. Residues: CASSLASFGGGDTQYF.

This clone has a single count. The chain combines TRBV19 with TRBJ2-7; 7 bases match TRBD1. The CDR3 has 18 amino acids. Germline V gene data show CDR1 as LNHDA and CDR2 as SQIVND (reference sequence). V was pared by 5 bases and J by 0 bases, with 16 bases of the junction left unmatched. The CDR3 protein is CASSSDRRPSVGSYEQYF. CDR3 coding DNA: TGTGCCAGTAGTTCGGACAGGAGACCATCGGTCGGCTCCTACGAGCAGTACTTC.

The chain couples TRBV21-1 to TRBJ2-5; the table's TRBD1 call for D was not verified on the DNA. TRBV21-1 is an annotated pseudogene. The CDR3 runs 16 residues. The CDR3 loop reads CASSKARGTGEVAQYF. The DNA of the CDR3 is TGTGCCAGCAGCAAAGCGAGGGGGACAGGGGAGGTGGCCCAGTACTTC.

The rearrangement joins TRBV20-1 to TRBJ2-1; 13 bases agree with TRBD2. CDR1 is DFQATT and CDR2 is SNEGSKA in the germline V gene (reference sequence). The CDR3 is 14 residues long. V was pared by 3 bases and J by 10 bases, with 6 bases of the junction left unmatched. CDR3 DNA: TGCAGTGCTAGTGGACTAGCGGGAGCTCAGGAGCAGTTCTTC. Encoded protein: CSASGLAGAQEQFF.

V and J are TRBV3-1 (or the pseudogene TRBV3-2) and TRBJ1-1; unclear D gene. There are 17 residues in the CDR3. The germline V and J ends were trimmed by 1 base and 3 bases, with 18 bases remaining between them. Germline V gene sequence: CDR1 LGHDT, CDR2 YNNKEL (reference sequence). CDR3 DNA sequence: TGTGCCAGCAGCCAAGTCAATAACTACCGAAGAGACACTGAAGCTTTCTTT. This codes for CASSQVNNYRRDTEAFF.

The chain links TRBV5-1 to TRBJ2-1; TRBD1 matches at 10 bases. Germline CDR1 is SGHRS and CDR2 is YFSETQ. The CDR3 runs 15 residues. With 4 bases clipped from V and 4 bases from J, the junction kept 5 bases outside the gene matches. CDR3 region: CASSGGQGIYNEQFF. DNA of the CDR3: TGCGCCAGCAGCGGGGGACAGGGGATATACAATGAGCAGTTCTTC.

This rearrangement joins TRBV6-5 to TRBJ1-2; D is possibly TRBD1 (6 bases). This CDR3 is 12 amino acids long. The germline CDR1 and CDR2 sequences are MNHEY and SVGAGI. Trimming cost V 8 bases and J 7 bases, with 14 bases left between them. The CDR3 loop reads CASGSGEFGYTF. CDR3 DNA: TGTGCCAGCGGCTCAGGGGAATTTGGCTACACCTTC.

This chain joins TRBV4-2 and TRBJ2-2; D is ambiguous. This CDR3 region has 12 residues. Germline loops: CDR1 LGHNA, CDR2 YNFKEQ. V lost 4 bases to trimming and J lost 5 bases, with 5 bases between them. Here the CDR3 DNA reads TGTGCCAGCAGCCTCAGAACCGGGGAGCTGTTTTTT. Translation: CASSLRTGELFF.

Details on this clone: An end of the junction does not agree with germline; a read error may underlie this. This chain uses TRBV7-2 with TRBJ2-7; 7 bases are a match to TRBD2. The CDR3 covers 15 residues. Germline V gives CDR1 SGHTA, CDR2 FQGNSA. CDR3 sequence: CASRLDPLASYEQYF. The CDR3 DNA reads TGTGCCAGCAGATTAGATCCACTAGCGTCTTACGAGCAGTACTTC.

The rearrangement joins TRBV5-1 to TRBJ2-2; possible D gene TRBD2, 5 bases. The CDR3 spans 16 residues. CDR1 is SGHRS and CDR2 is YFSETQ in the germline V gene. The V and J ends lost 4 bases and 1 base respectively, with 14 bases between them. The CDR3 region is CASSLWGVLNTGELFF. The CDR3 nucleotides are TGCGCCAGCAGCCTATGGGGAGTATTGAACACCGGGGAGCTGTTTTTT.

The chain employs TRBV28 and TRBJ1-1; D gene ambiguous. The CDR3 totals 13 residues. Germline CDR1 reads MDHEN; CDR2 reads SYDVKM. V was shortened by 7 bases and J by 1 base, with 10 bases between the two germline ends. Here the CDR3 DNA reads TGTGCCAGCACCCCGGCAGGGAACACTGAAGCTTTCTTT. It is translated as CASTPAGNTEAFF. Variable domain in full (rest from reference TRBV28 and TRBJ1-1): DVKVTQSSRYLVKRTGEKVFLECVQDMDHENMFWYRQDPGLGLRLIYFSYDVKMKEKGDIPEGYSVSREKKERFSLILESASTNQTSMYLCASTPAGNTEAFFGQGTRLTVV.

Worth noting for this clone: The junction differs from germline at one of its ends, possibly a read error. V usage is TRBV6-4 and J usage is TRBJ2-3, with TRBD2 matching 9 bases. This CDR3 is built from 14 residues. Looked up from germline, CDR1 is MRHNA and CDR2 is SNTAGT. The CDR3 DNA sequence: TGTGCCAGCAGTGACGGGACTAGCATAGATACGCAGTATTTT. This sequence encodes CASSDGTSIDTQYF.